This TCR beta chain came from a study of T cells expressing NK-cell markers. Background on the study: Eight donors were sequenced, of whom seven were HCMV-seropositive, while the remaining one was HCMV-seronegative.

TCRdb reanalyzed the 5' RACE reads, giving one entry per CDR3 protein sequence and no DNA. The data show 500,000 or so distinct CDR3 sequences, and the top ten clones hold around 3.3%. On this clonotype: Its antigen remains unidentified.

Study-level results: About 6 donors had dominant NKG2C+ clonotypes that comprised about 1.0-8% of their CD8+ T cells. The CD3+CD56-NKG2C+ fraction of several donors was likewise dominated by these clonotypes.

The CDR3 has 16 amino acids. Germline V gene data show CDR1 as ENHRY and CDR2 as SYGVKD. The chain links TRBV10-3 to TRBJ2-1; the TRBD1 assignment by TCRdb is unverifiable without DNA. This sequence was found in a young man in good health. Sequencing was carried out using blood T cells: a sorted CD56 or NKG2C T cell subset, CD4+ or CD8+ T cells, or bulk PBMC T cells (not recorded which). CDR3 sequence: CAISERDRGAYNEQFF.